Here is one TCR beta chain with its context. For the second PCR, which ran for 7 to 11 cycles, a sample-barcoded 5' primer and a J-beta primer mix were used. TCRdb re-analysed the 5' RACE reads in MiXCR, keeping a single row per CDR3 protein. The table has about 940,000 distinct CDR3 sequences, under 50% seen once; the top ten hold roughly an eighth. This sample is part of a study of blood T cells in healthy people across ages. CDR3 length equals 13 residues. The V gene lost 9 bases and the J gene lost 3 bases, with 14 bases spanning the gap. From germline, CDR1 is SGHTA and CDR2 FQGNSA. This chain links TRBV7-2 with TRBJ1-2, with D maybe TRBD1 (6 bases). The material sequenced was blood. The receptor was derived from a young man in good health. Here the CDR3 reads CASNVGGYYGYTF. The CDR3 DNA reads TGTGCCAGTAATGTGGGGGGCTACTATGGCTACACCTTC.